This T cell receptor beta chain comes out of a study of CD8 T cells in Susac syndrome. TCR beta was sequenced from blood CD8+ and CD4+ T cells. Treatment-naive patients with stable or active relapsing-remitting disease were the multiple sclerosis controls. Negative isolation yielded the CD8+ and CD4+ T cells, while FACS enriched the TEMRA cells. Random hexamers were used to reverse transcribe the RNA input (about 0.5 to 1 ug). Multiplex immunoSEQ PCR targeted 54 Vbeta and 13 Jbeta TCR beta segments. A single record per CDR3 protein comes from TCRdb applying MiXCR to the immunoSEQ multiplex PCR reads. Here the sample spans hundreds of thousands of distinct CDR3 sequences, about 88% being singletons. As concerns this clonotype: One end of the junction fails to match germline, which may point to a read error.

The CDR3 sequence is 11 residues long. Germline CDR1 and CDR2: MNHEY and SMNVEV (reference sequence). Sequencing was performed on CD8+ T cells from PBMCs. The chain joins TRBV27 to TRBJ2-2; TRBD1 might be the D (6 bases). The receptor comes from a human donor with multiple sclerosis. The CDR3 DNA reads as TGTGCCAGCAGTTGGGCAGGGGTGCTGTTTTTT. Its translation is CASSWAGVLFF.